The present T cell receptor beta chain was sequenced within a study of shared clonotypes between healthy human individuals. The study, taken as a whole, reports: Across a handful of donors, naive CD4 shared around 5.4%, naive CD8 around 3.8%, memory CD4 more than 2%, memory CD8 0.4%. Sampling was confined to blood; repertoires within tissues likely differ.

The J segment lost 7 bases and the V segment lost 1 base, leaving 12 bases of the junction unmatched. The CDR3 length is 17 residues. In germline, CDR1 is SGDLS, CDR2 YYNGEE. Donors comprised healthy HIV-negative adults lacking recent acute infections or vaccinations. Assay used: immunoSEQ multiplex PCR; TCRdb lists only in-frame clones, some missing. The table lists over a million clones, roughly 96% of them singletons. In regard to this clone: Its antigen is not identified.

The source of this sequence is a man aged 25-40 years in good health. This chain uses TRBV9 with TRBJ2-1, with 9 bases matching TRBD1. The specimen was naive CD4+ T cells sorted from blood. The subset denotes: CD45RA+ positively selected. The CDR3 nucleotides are TGTGCCAGCAGCGTATCCCTACAGGGGGCGAGGGGAAATGAGCAGTTCTTC. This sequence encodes CASSVSLQGARGNEQFF.